The rows below give T cell receptor beta chains drawn from one sample of a study of response to subunit inactivated influenza vaccine. Each CDR3 protein is one row after TCRdb ran MiXCR on the RT-PCR reads. The sample lists hundreds of thousands of distinct CDR3 sequences; approximately 17% were seen once. Sample: PBMCs from blood, taken around 5 days after vaccination. The receptors were sampled from a man aged 50 to 60 who received an inactivated influenza vaccine. Each CDR3 is given with its conserved first and last residue. The D gene is left open where the match is weak. Clone size is not always given. Where it is, it says once, few, many or a class for expanded clones.

V	D	J	size	DNA	CDR3
TRBV7-2	NA	TRBJ2-7	NA	TGTGCCAGCAGCACCCGACTCCGCGGATTCTACGAGCAGTACTTC	CASSTRLRGFYEQYF
TRBV4-3	NA	TRBJ2-6	NA	TGCGCCAGCAGCCAAAATGCCAGGAGAGGTGGGGCCAACGTCCTCACTTTC	CASSQNARRGGANVLTF
TRBV18	NA	TRBJ2-3	NA	TGTGCCAGCTCACCACCGAACAGTCCTAGCACAGATACGCAGTATTTT	CASSPPNSPSTDTQYF
TRBV7-2	NA	TRBJ1-5	many	TGTGCCAGCAGCCAGTCCCCCAATCAGCCCCAGCATTTT	CASSQSPNQPQHF
TRBV16	NA	TRBJ1-5	NA	TGTGCCAGCAGCCAATCTGAGGTCTGGGGGCGAAAGGCCCTTTATAGCAATCAGCCCCAGCATTTT	CASSQSEVWGRKALYSNQPQHF
TRBV7-9	NA	TRBJ1-1	many	TGCGCCAGCAGCTTGGGTCCTGGGAACACTGAAGCTTTCTTT	CASSLGPGNTEAFF
TRBV6-2/TRBV6-3	NA	TRBJ1-5	NA	TGTGCCAGCAGTAATGGGGGTGGCAATCAGCCCCAGCATTTT	CASSNGGGNQPQHF
TRBV20-1	TRBD1	TRBJ2-7	many	TGCAGTGCTTCCCCGGACAGGGGAATTCACTACGAGCAGTACTTC	CSASPDRGIHYEQYF
TRBV20-1	NA	TRBJ2-7	NA	TGCAGTACCCTAGCTTCCACCTCCTACGAGCAGTACTTC	CSTLASTSYEQYF
TRBV27	TRBD2	TRBJ2-7	once	TGTGCCAGCAGTCTCACCGGGGTAGCGGGGGGCTACGAGCAGTACTTC	CASSLTGVAGGYEQYF
TRBV7-2	NA	TRBJ2-2	NA	TGTGCCAGCAGCTTATATGCGTCTGGGGAGCTGTTTTTT	CASSLYASGELFF
TRBV6-2/TRBV6-3	NA	TRBJ2-7	few	TGTGCCAGCAGAAACCCCGGGAGCTACGAGCAGTACTTC	CASRNPGSYEQYF
TRBV11-1	TRBD2	TRBJ2-7	NA	TGTGCCAGCAGCGCGCCGGGACTAGCGGGAGGGCCACGCGCTCGGCAGTACTTC	CASSAPGLAGGPRARQYF
TRBV11-2	TRBD1	TRBJ2-1	many	TGTGCCAGCAGCCCTACCAGACAGGGGGCTTCCTACAATGAGCAGTTCTTC	CASSPTRQGASYNEQFF
TRBV20-1	NA	TRBJ1-4	NA	TGCAGTGCTAGAACGGGGAATGAAAAACTGTTTTTT	CSARTGNEKLFF
TRBV7-8	NA	TRBJ2-5	few	TGTGCCAGCAGCATCCCTGGCAGGGGTGTGGAGACCCAGTACTTC	CASSIPGRGVETQYF
TRBV20-1	NA	TRBJ2-5	few	TGCAGTGCTAGAATTCCGCCATTGGAGACCCAGTACTTC	CSARIPPLETQYF
TRBV7-6	NA	TRBJ2-1	NA	TGTGCCAGCAGCCCTGGCTCTAAGTTGTCGGCCGCGAGCTCCTACAATGAGCAGTTCTTC	CASSPGSKLSAASSYNEQFF
TRBV27	TRBD2	TRBJ2-1	few	TGTGCCAGCAGTTTATCCCGGACTAGCGGGCTTAACAATGAGCAGTTCTTC	CASSLSRTSGLNNEQFF
TRBV20-1	NA	TRBJ1-5	NA	TGCAGTGCTAGAAGCTCCACCGTCGGCAGGGGTAGCAATCAGCCCCAGCATTTT	CSARSSTVGRGSNQPQHF
TRBV9	TRBD2	TRBJ2-3	once	TGTGCCAGCAGCGATAGCGGGAGGACAGATACGCAGTATTTT	CASSDSGRTDTQYF
TRBV18	NA	TRBJ2-4	NA	TGTGCCAGCTCACCATCGGAGGGAAACATTCAGTACTTC	CASSPSEGNIQYF
TRBV28	TRBD1	TRBJ2-7	NA	TGTGCCAGCAGTTCCGGACAGGAATACGAGCAGTACTTC	CASSSGQEYEQYF
TRBV27	TRBD1	TRBJ2-3	NA	TGTGCCAGTAAGCCGGGACAGAAGACAGATACGCAGTATTTT	CASKPGQKTDTQYF
TRBV12-3/TRBV12-4	NA	TRBJ1-1	few	TGTGCCAGCAGTTTAGAAAGGTACACTGAAGCTTTCTTT	CASSLERYTEAFF